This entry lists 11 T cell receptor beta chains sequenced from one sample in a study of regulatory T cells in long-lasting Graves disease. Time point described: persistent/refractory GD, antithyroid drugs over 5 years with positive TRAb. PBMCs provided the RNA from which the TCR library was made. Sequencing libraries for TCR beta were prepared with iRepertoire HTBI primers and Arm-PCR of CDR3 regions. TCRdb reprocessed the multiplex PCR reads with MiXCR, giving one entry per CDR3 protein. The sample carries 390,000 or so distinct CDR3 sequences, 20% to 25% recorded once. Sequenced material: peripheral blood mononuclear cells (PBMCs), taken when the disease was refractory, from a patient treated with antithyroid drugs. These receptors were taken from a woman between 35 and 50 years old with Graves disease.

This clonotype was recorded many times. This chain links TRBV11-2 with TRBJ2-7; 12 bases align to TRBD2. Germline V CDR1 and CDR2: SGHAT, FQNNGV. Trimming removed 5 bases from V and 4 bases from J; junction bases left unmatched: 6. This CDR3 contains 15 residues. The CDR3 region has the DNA TGTGCCAGCAGCACACTAGCGGGAGGCGTTTACGAGCAGTACTTC. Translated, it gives CASSTLAGGVYEQYF.

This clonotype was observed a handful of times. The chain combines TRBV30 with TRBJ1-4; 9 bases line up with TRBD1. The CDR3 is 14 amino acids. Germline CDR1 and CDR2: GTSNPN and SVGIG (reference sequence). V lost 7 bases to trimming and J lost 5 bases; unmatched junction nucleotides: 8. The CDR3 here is CAYNSGTGNEKLFF. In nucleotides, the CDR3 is TGTGCCTACAATTCCGGGACAGGGAATGAAAAACTGTTTTTT.

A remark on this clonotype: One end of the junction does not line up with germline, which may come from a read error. The CDR3: CASSQEIWASTYEQYF. CDR3 coding DNA: TGCGCCAGCAGCCAGGAAATTTGGGCTTCCACCTACGAGCAGTACTTC. V is TRBV9 and J is TRBJ2-7, with unresolved D. Germline loops: CDR1 SGDLS, CDR2 YYNGEE. The CDR3 length is 16 residues. Supplemented by reference TRBV9 and TRBJ2-7, the full variable domain reads DSGVTQTPKHLITATGQRVTLRCSPRSGDLSVYWYQQSLDQGLQFLIQYYNGEERAKGNILERFSAQQFPDLHSELNLSSLELGDSALYFCASSQEIWASTYEQYFGPGTRLTVT.

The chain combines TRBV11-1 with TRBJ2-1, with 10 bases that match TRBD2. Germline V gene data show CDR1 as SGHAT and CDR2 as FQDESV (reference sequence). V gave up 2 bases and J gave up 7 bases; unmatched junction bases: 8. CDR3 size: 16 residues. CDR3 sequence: CASSLRGTSALNEQFF. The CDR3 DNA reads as TGTGCCAGCAGCTTAAGGGGGACTAGCGCTTTAAATGAGCAGTTCTTC.

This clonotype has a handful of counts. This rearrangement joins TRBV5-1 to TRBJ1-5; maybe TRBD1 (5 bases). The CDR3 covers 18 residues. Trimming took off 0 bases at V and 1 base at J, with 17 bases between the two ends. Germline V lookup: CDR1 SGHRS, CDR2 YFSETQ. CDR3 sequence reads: CASSLGTGTPKSNQPQHF. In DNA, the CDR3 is TGCGCCAGCAGCTTGGGGACCGGGACTCCAAAGAGCAATCAGCCCCAGCATTTT.

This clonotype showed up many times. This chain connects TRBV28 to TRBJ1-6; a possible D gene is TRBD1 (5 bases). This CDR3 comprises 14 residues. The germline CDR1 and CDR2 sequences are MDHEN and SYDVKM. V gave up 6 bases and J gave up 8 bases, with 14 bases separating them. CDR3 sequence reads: CASRWTQPYSPLHF. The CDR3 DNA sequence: TGTGCCAGCAGGTGGACACAGCCCTATTCACCCCTCCACTTT.

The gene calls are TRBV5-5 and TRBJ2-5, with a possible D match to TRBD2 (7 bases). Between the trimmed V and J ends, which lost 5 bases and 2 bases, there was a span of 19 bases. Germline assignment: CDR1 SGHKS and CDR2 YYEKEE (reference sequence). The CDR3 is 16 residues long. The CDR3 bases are TGTGCCAGCAGTCTTCTGCTAGGGGGAGGGCAAGAGACCCAGTACTTC. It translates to CASSLLLGGGQETQYF.

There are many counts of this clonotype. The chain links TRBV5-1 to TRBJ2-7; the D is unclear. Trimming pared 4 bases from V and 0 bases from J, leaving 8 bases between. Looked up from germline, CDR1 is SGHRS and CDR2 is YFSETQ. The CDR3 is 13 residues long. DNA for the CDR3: TGCGCCAGCAGCAACGTCTCCTCCTACGAGCAGTACTTC. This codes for CASSNVSSYEQYF.

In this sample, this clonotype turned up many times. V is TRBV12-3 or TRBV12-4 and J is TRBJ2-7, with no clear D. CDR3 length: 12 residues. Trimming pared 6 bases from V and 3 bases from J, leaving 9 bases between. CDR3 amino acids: CASSPTIYEQYF. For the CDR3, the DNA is TGTGCCAGCAGCCCGACGATCTACGAGCAGTACTTC.

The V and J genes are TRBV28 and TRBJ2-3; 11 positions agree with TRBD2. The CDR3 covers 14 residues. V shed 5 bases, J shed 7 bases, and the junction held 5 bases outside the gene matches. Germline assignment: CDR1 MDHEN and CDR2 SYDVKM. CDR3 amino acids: CASSPTSGTHTQYF. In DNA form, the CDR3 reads TGTGCCAGCAGTCCGACTAGCGGGACCCATACGCAGTATTTT.

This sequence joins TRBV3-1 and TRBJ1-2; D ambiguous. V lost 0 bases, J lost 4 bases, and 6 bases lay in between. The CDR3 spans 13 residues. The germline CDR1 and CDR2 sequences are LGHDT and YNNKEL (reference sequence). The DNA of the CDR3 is TGTGCCAGCAGCCAAGATCTGAGCTATGGCTACACCTTC. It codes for CASSQDLSYGYTF.